This TCR beta chain was documented in a study of shared clonotypes between healthy human individuals. The V gene lost 0 bases and the J gene lost 0 bases, with 9 bases spanning the gap. Germline V CDR1 and CDR2: SGDLS, YYNGEE. The CDR3 consists of 15 residues. Study-wide results and limits: Exclusively blood specimens were collected; tissue repertoires likely differ. With few donors, the genetic and exposure-history diversity represented was limited.

There were only Caucasian adults among the donors, and all lived in Nashville, Tennessee. It was into CD45RA+ naive and CD45RA-negative memory subsets that the CD4+ cells were split. Remarks on this clone: Antigen specificity is unknown.

Assay used: immunoSEQ multiplex PCR; TCRdb lists only in-frame clones, some missing. The sample includes about 640,000 clones, 72% of them seen just once. Source material: memory CD4+ T cells sorted from blood. This sample's subset: CD45RA-negative fraction. This clonotype originated in a woman in her 30s in good health. The rearrangement uses TRBV9 and TRBJ1-2; D may be TRBD1 (6 bases). CDR3 nucleotides: TGTGCCAGCAGCGTAGGGACAGTAGCTAACTATGGCTACACCTTC. As protein: CASSVGTVANYGYTF.